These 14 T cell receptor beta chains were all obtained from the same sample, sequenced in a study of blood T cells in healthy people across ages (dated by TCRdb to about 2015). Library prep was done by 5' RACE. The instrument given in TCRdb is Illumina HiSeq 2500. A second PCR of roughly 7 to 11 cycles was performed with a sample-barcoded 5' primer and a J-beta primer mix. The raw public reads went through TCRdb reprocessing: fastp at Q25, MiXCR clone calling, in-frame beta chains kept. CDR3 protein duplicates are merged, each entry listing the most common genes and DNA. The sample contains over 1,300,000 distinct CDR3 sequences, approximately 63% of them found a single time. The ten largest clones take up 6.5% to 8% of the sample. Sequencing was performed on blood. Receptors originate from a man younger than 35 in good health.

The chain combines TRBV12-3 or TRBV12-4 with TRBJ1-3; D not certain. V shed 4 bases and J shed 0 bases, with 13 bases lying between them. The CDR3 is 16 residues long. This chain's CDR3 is CASSSSDGRSGNTIYF. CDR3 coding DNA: TGTGCCAGCAGTTCCTCGGACGGCCGCTCTGGAAACACCATATATTTT.

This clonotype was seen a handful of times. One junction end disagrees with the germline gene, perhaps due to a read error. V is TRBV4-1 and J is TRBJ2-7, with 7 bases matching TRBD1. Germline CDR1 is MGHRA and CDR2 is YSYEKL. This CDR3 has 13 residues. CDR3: CASSQGTAGEQYF. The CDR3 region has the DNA TGTGCCAGCAGTCAAGGGACAGCCGGCGAGCAGTACTTC.

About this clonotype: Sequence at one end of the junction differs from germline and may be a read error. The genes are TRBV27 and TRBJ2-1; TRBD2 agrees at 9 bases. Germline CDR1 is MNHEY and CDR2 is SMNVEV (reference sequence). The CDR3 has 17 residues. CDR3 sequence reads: CASSLGAGGGAYNEQLF. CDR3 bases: TGTGCCAGCAGTTTAGGAGCGGGGGGTGGGGCCTACAATGAGCAGCTCTTC.

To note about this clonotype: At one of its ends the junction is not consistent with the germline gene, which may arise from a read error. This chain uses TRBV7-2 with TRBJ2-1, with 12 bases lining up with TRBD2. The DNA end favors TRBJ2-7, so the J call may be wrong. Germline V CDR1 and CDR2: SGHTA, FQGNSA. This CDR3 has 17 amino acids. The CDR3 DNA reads TGTGCCGGCAGCTTAGTTAGTGGGACTAGCGGGTACAATGAGCAGTACTTC. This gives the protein CAGSLVSGTSGYNEQYF.

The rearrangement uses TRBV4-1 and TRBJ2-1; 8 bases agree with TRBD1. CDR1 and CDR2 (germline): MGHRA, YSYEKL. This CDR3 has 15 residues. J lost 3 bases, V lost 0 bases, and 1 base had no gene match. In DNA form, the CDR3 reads TGCGCCAGCAGCCAAGAGGACAGGGACTACAATGAGCAGTTCTTC. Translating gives CASSQEDRDYNEQFF.

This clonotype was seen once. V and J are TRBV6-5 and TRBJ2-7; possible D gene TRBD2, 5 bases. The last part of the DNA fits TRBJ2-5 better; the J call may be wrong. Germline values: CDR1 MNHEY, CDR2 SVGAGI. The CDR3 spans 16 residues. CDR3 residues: CASSPYRRTGQETQYF. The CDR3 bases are TGTGCCAGCAGCCCCTATCGGCGGACTGGACAAGAGACCCAGTACTTC.

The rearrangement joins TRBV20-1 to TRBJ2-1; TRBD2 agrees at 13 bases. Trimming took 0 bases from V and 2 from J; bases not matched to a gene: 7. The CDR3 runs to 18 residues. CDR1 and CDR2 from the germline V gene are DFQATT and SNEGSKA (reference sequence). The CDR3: CSARDLAGLAGTYNEQFF. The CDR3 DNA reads TGCAGTGCTAGAGATCTCGCGGGACTAGCGGGGACCTACAATGAGCAGTTCTTC.

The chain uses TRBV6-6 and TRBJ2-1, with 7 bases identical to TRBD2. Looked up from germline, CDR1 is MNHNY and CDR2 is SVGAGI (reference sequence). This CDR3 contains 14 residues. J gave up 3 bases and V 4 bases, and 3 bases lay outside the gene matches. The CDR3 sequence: CASSSSGIYNEQFF. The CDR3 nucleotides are TGTGCCAGCAGTTCAAGCGGGATCTACAATGAGCAGTTCTTC.

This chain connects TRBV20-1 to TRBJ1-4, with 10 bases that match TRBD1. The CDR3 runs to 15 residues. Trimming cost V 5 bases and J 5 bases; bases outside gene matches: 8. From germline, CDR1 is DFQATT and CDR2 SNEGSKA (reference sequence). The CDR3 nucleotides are TGCAGTGCTGAGCCCGGGACAGGGGCGAATGAAAAACTGTTTTTT. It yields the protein CSAEPGTGANEKLFF.

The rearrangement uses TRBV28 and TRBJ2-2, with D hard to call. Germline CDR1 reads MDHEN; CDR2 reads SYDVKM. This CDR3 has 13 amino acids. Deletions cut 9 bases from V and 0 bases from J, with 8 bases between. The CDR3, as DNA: TGTGCCAGTTTCCCCGCGAACACCGGGGAGCTGTTTTTT. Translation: CASFPANTGELFF.

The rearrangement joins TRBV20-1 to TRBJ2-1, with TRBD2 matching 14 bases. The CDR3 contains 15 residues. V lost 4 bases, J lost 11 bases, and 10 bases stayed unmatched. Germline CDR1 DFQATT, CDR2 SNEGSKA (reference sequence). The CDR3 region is CSATGTSGSFLKQFF. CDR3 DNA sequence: TGCAGTGCTACCGGGACTAGCGGGAGTTTTCTGAAGCAGTTCTTC.

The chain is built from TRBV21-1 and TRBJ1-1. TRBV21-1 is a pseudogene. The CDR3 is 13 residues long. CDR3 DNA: TGTGCCAGCAGCCCTATTCGAGACACTGAAGCTTTCTTT. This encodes CASSPIRDTEAFF.

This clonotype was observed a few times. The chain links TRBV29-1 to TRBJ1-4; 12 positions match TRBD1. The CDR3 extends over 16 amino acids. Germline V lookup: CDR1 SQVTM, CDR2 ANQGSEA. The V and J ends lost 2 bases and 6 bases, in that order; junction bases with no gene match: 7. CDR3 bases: TGCAGCGTTGAATCGGGGACAGGGGGCGCATATGAAAAACTGTTTTTT. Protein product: CSVESGTGGAYEKLFF.

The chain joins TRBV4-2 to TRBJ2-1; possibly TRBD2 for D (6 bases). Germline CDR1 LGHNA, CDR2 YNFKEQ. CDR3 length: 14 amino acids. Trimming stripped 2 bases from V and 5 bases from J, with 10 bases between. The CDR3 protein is CASSQSGRHNEQFF. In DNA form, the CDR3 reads TGTGCCAGCAGCCAAAGCGGGCGCCACAATGAGCAGTTCTTC.